This TCR beta chain was captured in a study of T-cell memory formation after mild COVID-19 (dated by TCRdb to the early 2020s). Looking at the study overall: TCR sequence clusters from the two donors were found to be largely donor specific. In a couple of donors, T-cell clones that expanded and contracted after mild COVID-19 were followed by sequencing TCRalpha and TCRbeta repertoires longitudinally. The cohort comprised two young, previously healthy adult volunteers, one female and one male.

Results the study describes overall, beyond this receptor: The study included only a couple of mild cases, and larger cohorts that include severe cases with pre-infection samples were judged to be necessary. Contracting CD4+ clones turned up mainly in the CM and EM memory subsets, whereas EMRA was where CD8+ clones were enriched. The detection of some responding clones in pre-infection memory suggests that pre-existing cross-reactive memory T cells joined the SARS-CoV-2 response. SARS-CoV-2 specificity was not confirmed for the second-wave clones peaking on day 37. Clones that contracted from day 15 to 85 showed balanced CD4/CD8 phenotypes, whereas a second wave of clones that expanded from day 15 to 37 leaned towards CD4+.

TCRdb shows the sequencer as Illumina NovaSeq 6000. Using 5'RACE with constant-segment primers, TCRalpha and TCRbeta cDNA libraries were constructed, with sample barcodes and unique molecular identifiers added in the process. Trizol reagent was used to extract RNA from every sample. Library amplification was performed in two PCR steps, and a second sample barcode and Illumina TruSeq adapters were introduced in the second step. Sequencing of the libraries was done on an Illumina NovaSeq, producing 2 x 150 bp paired-end reads. As for how the authors treated the data: Demultiplexing of reads and collapsing into UMI-guided consensus sequences were performed with migec v1.2.7. With mixcr v2.1.11, UMI consensuses were aligned to TRA and TRB V and J templates and assembled into clonotypes. Expanded or contracted clonotypes were those called significant by both edgeR and NoisET, with noise models trained on biological replicates. For edgeR calls, a false discovery rate-adjusted p below 0.01 and a log2 fold-change threshold of 1 were applied. As an exploratory analysis of dynamics, PCA with hierarchical clustering was applied to max-normalized trajectories of the 1000 most abundant clonotypes. The CD4 or CD8 phenotype of responding clones was assigned using the separately sequenced CD4+ and CD8+ repertoires. TCRdb applied fastp at Q25 and MiXCR to the public reads, then kept only in-frame beta chains. Identical CDR3 proteins give one entry, which carries the most common genes and DNA. TCRdb's processing, not the authors', yielded these V and J calls. The sample table records 240,000 or so distinct CDR3 sequences; approximately 10% of these occur just once. Under 25% of the sample is held by the ten biggest clonotypes.

CDR1 SGHNT and CDR2 YENEEA are derived from the germline V gene. The junction carries 13 bases between V and J, which are trimmed by 3 bases and 8 bases respectively. The CDR3 starts with the cysteine, ends with the phenylalanine, and has 13 residues. Only CDR3 DNA is held: 39 bases, read in frame from base 1. This clonotype was counted only a few times. Its antigen is unknown. It has no much larger one-base neighbor in the sample; base qualities were not kept. Ficoll-Paque density gradient centrifugation was used to isolate PBMCs. This receptor was obtained from a man between 18 and 35 years old who had mild COVID-19 (a few samples of this study predate the infection). The sample titles of this study are shuffled in the database, so cell type and time point are left out; the donor was told from shared clones. Sequencing was done on a sample of PBMCs or a T cell subset sorted from them (not recorded which). Here the chain combines TRBV11-3 and TRBJ1-1, with no D gene named confidently. The CDR3 has the sequence CASSLSQVTEAFF. The base sequence is TGTGCCAGCAGCTTGAGTCAGGTAACAGAAGCTTTCTTT.